This T cell receptor (beta chain) was documented in a study of blood T cell repertoires in COVID-19. Study in general: The origin of the acute and convalescent COVID-19 samples was the United States, Italy and Spain. Nucleic acid was either cDNA or gDNA, and it came from T cells, B-cell-depleted T cells, or PBMCs.

In the original analysis: Reference gene primer amplification yielded estimated nucleated cell counts. Libraries were prepared by immunoSEQ multiplex PCR; TCRdb keeps only in-frame clonotypes and omits some of them. That table supplies the V and J calls and clone size; D and trimming were determined from the DNA. The sample consists of 350,000 to 500,000 clones, around 90% of them appearing once. Seattle patients were enrolled during active infection and followed longitudinally. The receptor comes from a man between 18 and 29 years old with COVID-19, enrolled during active disease. What was sequenced was peripheral blood.

CDR3 sequence (DNA): TGTGCCAGTAGTACCTTCGGAGGGGCGAACACTGAAGCTTTCTTT. Translation gives CASSTFGGANTEAFF. J is TRBJ1-1 and V is TRBV19, with a possible D match to TRBD1 (5 bases). V shed 4 bases and J shed 1 base, with 13 bases lying between them. CDR3 size: 15 residues. Germline values: CDR1 LNHDA, CDR2 SQIVND (reference sequence).